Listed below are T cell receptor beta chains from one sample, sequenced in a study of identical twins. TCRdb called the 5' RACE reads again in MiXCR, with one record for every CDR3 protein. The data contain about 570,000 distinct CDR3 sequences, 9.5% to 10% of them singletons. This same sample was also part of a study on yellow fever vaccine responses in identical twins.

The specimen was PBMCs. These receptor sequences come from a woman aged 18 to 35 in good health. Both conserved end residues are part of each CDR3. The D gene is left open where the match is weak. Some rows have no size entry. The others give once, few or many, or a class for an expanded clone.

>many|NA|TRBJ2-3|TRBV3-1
TGTGCCAGCAGGGAAGGGTCAAATACGCAGTATTTT
CASREGSNTQYF
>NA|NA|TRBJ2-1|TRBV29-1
TGCAGCGTTGAAGCAGACACGGGTGTCTCCTACAATGAGCAGTTCTTC
CSVEADTGVSYNEQFF
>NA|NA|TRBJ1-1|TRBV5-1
TGCGCCAGCACCCCCCGGTCAGACCAGAACACTGAAGCTTTCTTT
CASTPRSDQNTEAFF
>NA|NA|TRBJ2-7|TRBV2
TGTGCCAGCAGTGACGTCCAGGGCTTTGGATACGAGCAGTACTTC
CASSDVQGFGYEQYF
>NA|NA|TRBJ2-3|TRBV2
TGTGCCAGTGTTCTCCCCCGATTGGAAGTAGATACGCAGTATTTT
CASVLPRLEVDTQYF
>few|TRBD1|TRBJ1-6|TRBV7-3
TGTGCCAGCAGCCAGAGCGGGACAGGGGTGAATTCACCCCTCCACTTT
CASSQSGTGVNSPLHF
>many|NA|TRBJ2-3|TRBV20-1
TGCAGTGCTAACGGCGGTTTAGATACGCAGTATTTT
CSANGGLDTQYF
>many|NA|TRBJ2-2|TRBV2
TGTGCCAGCAATGTCTGGAACACCGGGGAGCTGTTTTTT
CASNVWNTGELFF
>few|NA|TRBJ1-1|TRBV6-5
TGTGCCAGCAGTTACTCCCCGGGGGGGCTTAGCACTGAAGCTTTCTTT
CASSYSPGGLSTEAFF
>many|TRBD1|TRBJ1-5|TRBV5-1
TGCGCCAGCAGCTTCGCAGGGGGGAATCAGCCCCAGCATTTT
CASSFAGGNQPQHF
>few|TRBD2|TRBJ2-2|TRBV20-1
TGCAGTGCTAGTCACCGCCGGGAGGCCCCCACCGGGGAGCTGTTTTTT
CSASHRREAPTGELFF
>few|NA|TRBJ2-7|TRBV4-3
TGCGCCAGCAGCCAAGATTATGGGTCTCACGAGCAGTACTTC
CASSQDYGSHEQYF
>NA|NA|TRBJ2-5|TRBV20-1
TGCAGTGCTGCCCTGGACCTGGGGGGCGAGACCCAGTACTTC
CSAALDLGGETQYF
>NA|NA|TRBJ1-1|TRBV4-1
TGCGCCAGCAGCCAAGGGGTCGGGGGAGGCACTGAAGCTTTCTTT
CASSQGVGGGTEAFF
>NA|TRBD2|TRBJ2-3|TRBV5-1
TGCGCCAGCAGCCCTGTAGCGGGGACTAGCACAGATACGCAGTATTTT
CASSPVAGTSTDTQYF
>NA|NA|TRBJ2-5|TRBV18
TGTGCCAGCTCACCACCTTCCAAGGAGACCCAGTACTTC
CASSPPSKETQYF
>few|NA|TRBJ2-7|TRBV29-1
TGCAGCGTTGTGACGGGGCCTGGCTACGAGCAGTACTTC
CSVVTGPGYEQYF
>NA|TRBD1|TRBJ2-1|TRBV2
TGTGCCGGTGGGACAGGTCAATTCAATGAGCAGTTCTTC
CAGGTGQFNEQFF
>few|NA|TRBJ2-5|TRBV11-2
TGTGCCAGCAGCTTAGAATGGGGTGAGAGGGAAGGGGAGACCCAGTACTTC
CASSLEWGEREGETQYF
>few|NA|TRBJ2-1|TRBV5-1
TGCGCCAGCAGCGGCCGGGACCCCTTTTCGGCCGAGCAGTTCTTC
CASSGRDPFSAEQFF
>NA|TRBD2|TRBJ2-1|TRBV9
TGTGCCAGCAGACTAGCGGCTACCTACAATGAGCAGTTCTTC
CASRLAATYNEQFF
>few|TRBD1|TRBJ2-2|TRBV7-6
TGTGCCAGCAGCTTAGAGGGGGCTAGGAGAACCGGGGAGCTGTTTTTT
CASSLEGARRTGELFF
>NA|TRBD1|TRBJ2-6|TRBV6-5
TGTGCCAGCAGTTACTCTCGGGACAGAGCCTCTGGGGCCAACGTCCTGACTTTC
CASSYSRDRASGANVLTF
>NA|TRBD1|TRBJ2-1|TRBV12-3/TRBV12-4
TGTGCCACCACAAAGGGAAGGACAGGGGGCTTATATGAGCAGTTCTTC
CATTKGRTGGLYEQFF
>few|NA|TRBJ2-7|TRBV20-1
TGCAGTGCTAGAGGTGATAGCGCGTCGATCTACGAGCAGTACTTC
CSARGDSASIYEQYF
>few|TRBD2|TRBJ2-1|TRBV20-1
TGCAGTGCTAGAGATCCCCCTCCTAGCGGCCACTACAATGAGCAGTTCTTC
CSARDPPPSGHYNEQFF
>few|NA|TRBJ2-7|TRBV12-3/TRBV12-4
TGTGCCAGCAGATCCTTAAAGGGAGCCTACGAGCAGTACTTC
CASRSLKGAYEQYF
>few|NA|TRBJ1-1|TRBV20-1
TGCAGTGCTAGAGAGGGGGGAGGGAACACTGAAGCTTTCTTT
CSAREGGGNTEAFF
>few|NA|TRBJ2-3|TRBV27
TGTGCCAGCAATTCTCGCCGATGGACAGATACGCAGTATTTT
CASNSRRWTDTQYF
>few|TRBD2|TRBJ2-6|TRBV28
TGTGCCAGCAGTGGGGGGACTAGCGGGAGCACCTCTGGGGCCAACGTCCTGACTTTC
CASSGGTSGSTSGANVLTF